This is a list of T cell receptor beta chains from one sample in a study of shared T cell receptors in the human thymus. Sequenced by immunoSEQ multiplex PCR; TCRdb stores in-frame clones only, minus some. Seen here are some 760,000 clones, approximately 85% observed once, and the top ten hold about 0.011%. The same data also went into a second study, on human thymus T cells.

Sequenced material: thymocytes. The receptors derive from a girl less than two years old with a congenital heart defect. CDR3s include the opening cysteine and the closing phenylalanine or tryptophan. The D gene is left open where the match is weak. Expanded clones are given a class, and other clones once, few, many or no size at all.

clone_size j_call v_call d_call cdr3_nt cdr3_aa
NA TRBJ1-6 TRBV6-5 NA TGTGCCAGCAGTTACGACGGGGTCTCACCCCTCCACTTT CASSYDGVSPLHF
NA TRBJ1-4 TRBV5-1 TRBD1 TGCGCCAGCAGCCCCGGACAGGCAACTAATGAAAAACTGTTTTTT CASSPGQATNEKLFF
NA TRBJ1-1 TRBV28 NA TGTGCCAGCAGTTTAGGAACCAGGGTACGCGCTTTCTTT CASSLGTRVRAFF
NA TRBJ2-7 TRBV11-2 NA TGTGCCAGCAGCTTAGTCCGACAGGGAGGTTACGAGCAGTACTTC CASSLVRQGGYEQYF
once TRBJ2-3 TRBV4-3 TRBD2 TGCGCCAGCAGCCAATGGGGGGGTCCAGATACGCAGTATTTT CASSQWGGPDTQYF
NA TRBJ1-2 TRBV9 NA TGTGCCAGCAGCGTAACTTATACCGGGACAAGGTTAGATGGCTACACCTTC CASSVTYTGTRLDGYTF
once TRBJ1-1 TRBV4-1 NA TGCGCCAGCAGCCAAGCCCCGGGACAACCGAGGAACACTGAAGCTTTCTTT CASSQAPGQPRNTEAFF
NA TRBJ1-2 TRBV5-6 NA TGTGCCAGCAGCTTGGGGACAGCTCGCAGAGGCTACACCTTC CASSLGTARRGYTF
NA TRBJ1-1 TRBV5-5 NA TGTGCCAGCCACCCCAGGCCTCGGGGCACTGAAGCTTTCTTT CASHPRPRGTEAFF
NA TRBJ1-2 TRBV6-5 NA TGTGCCAGCAGTGTTTCAGGGTTCTATGGCTACACCTTC CASSVSGFYGYTF
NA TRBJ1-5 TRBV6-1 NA TGTGCCAGCAGTGAATGGGGCAGCAGAACTCAGCCCCAGCATTTT CASSEWGSRTQPQHF
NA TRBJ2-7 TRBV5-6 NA TGTGCCAGCAGCGCCCCCCCCACCGCGGCTTACGAGCAGTACTTC CASSAPPTAAYEQYF